Below, 25 T cell receptor beta chains from the same sample are listed, as sequenced in a study of CD8 T cells in Susac syndrome. Roughly 0.45 to 1 ug RNA was reverse transcribed with random hexamers. TCRdb reprocessed the immunoSEQ multiplex PCR reads via MiXCR and lists one record per CDR3 protein. This table holds about 210,000 distinct CDR3 sequences, 95% found once. The sequencing sample was made of CD4+ T cells from PBMCs. Receptor source: a human donor with multiple sclerosis.

A single count supports this clonotype. The gene calls are TRBV20-1 and TRBJ2-7; D uncertain. The CDR3 spans 12 residues. Trimming shortened V by 0 bases and J by 7 bases, and 10 bases separated the two germline ends. Germline V gene data show CDR1 as DFQATT and CDR2 as SNEGSKA (reference sequence). The CDR3 DNA sequence: TGCAGTGCTAGAGAAGTGTCACGGGAGCAGTACTTC. It encodes CSAREVSREQYF.

The CDR3 DNA sequence: TGTGCCAGCAGTTATGGGACAGGGAAGAACGAGCAGTACTTC. As protein: CASSYGTGKNEQYF. This chain connects TRBV28 to TRBJ2-7; 9 bases align to TRBD1. CDR1 and CDR2 from the germline V gene are MDHEN and SYDVKM. J lost 5 bases, V lost 4 bases, and 6 bases had no gene match. The CDR3 extends over 14 amino acids.

The chain couples TRBV20-1 to TRBJ2-5; D not certain. Germline V gene sequence: CDR1 DFQATT, CDR2 SNEGSKA (reference sequence). V was clipped by 0 bases and J by 5 bases, with 10 bases between them. This CDR3 contains 13 residues. For the CDR3, the DNA is TGCAGTGCTAGAGATCCCAGCCGGGAGACCCAGTACTTC. Its protein product is CSARDPSRETQYF.

The chain recombines TRBV7-9 with TRBJ2-3, with D perhaps being TRBD1 or TRBD2 (5 bases each). Per germline, CDR1 SEHNR and CDR2 FQNEAQ (reference sequence). V was pared by 8 bases and J by 4 bases, with 13 bases between. This CDR3 has 13 amino acids. The CDR3: CASGDPEADTQYF. The CDR3, as DNA: TGTGCCAGCGGGGACCCCGAGGCAGATACGCAGTATTTT.

This chain connects TRBV7-9 to TRBJ2-6; the D is unclear. Trimming stripped 6 bases from V and 4 bases from J, with 16 bases between. CDR1 and CDR2 (germline): SEHNR, FQNEAQ (reference sequence). The CDR3 consists of 16 residues. The CDR3, as DNA: TGTGCCAGCAGTCCCCCGGGCAGGAGAGGGGCCAACGTCCTGACTTTC. Protein: CASSPPGRRGANVLTF.

The chain carries TRBV24-1 and TRBJ2-2; no firm D call. The CDR3 length is 13 residues. The V and J ends lost 1 base and 5 bases respectively, with 4 bases between them. Germline V lookup: CDR1 KGHDR, CDR2 SFDVKD. In nucleotides, the CDR3 is TGTGCCACCAGTGATTTAGGGACCGGGGAGCTGTTTTTT. Encoded protein: CATSDLGTGELFF.

V gene TRBV5-4 combines with J gene TRBJ2-2; a weak D match, TRBD1 (6 bases). CDR1 SGHNT and CDR2 YYREEE come from the germline V gene (reference sequence). V gave up 0 bases and J gave up 5 bases, with 11 bases separating them. This CDR3 spans 15 amino acids. CDR3 coding DNA: TGTGCCAGCAGCTTGGTCCAGGGGATGACCGGGGAGCTGTTTTTT. It codes for CASSLVQGMTGELFF.

This clonotype was seen a handful of times. The genes are TRBV30 and TRBJ1-1; D not certain. The V and J ends lost 2 bases and 0 bases respectively, with 4 bases between them. This CDR3 contains 12 residues. Germline V CDR1 and CDR2: GTSNPN, SVGIG (reference sequence). The CDR3 sequence is CAWSRLNTEAFF. The CDR3, as DNA: TGTGCCTGGAGTCGGCTGAACACTGAAGCTTTCTTT. Using reference TRBV30 and TRBJ1-1 for the parts outside the CDR3, the full variable domain is SQTIHQWPATLVQPVGSPLSLECTVEGTSNPNLYWYRQAAGRGLQLLFYSVGIGQISSEVPQNLSASRPQDRQFILSSKKLLLSDSGFYLCAWSRLNTEAFFGQGTRLTVV.

This clonotype was detected once. The V call is TRBV11-2, the J call TRBJ2-7; D is unclear. Trimming took off 6 bases at V and 3 bases at J, with 18 bases between the two ends. Germline V CDR1 and CDR2: SGHAT, FQNNGV. CDR3 length: 15 residues. CDR3 sequence reads: CASRVDRGTFYEQYF. CDR3 DNA: TGTGCCAGCAGAGTGGACCGTGGAACTTTCTACGAGCAGTACTTC.

The chain uses TRBV27 and TRBJ2-6, with a tentative D call TRBD1 (6 bases). CDR1 and CDR2 from the germline V gene are MNHEY and SMNVEV (reference sequence). The V gene lost 5 bases and the J gene lost 1 base, with 9 bases spanning the gap. The CDR3 loop spans 15 amino acids. CDR3 sequence: CASSTGSSGANVLTF. The CDR3 bases are TGTGCCAGCAGTACAGGGAGTTCTGGGGCCAACGTCCTGACTTTC.

This chain connects TRBV29-1 to TRBJ2-2; TRBD2 is a possible D gene (6 bases). The germline gives CDR1 SQVTM, CDR2 ANQGSEA. This CDR3 region has 14 residues. The ends were cut back, 7 bases at V and 2 bases at J, with 14 bases in the middle. CDR3 in DNA: TGCAGCGGGACCTCAGGGACTAACACCGGGGAGCTGTTTTTT. Translated: CSGTSGTNTGELFF.

V gene TRBV5-4 combines with J gene TRBJ2-3; TRBD1 matches at 8 bases. The germline CDR1 and CDR2 sequences are SGHNT and YYREEE (reference sequence). Trimming at V came to 4 bases and at J to 4 bases, leaving 11 bases not matched to a gene. There are 16 residues in the CDR3. CDR3 in amino acids: CASSPKPGQGPDTQYF. CDR3 nucleotide sequence: TGTGCCAGCAGCCCGAAACCAGGACAGGGCCCAGATACGCAGTATTTT. The entire variable domain, with the rest obtained from reference TRBV5-4 and TRBJ2-3, is as follows: ETGVTQSPTHLIKTRGQQVTLRCSSQSGHNTVSWYQQALGQGPQFIFQYYREEENGRGNFPPRFSGLQFPNYSSELNVNALELDDSALYLCASSPKPGQGPDTQYFGPGTRLTVL.

This chain connects TRBV27 to TRBJ2-3, with TRBD2 matching over 8 bases. This CDR3 is built from 15 residues. Germline lookup yields CDR1 MNHEY and CDR2 SMNVEV (reference sequence). V was pared by 6 bases and J by 6 bases, with 11 bases of the junction left unmatched. DNA for the CDR3: TGTGCCAGCAGGGCTCCTAGCGGGCCAGCGGATACGCAGTATTTT. This translates into CASRAPSGPADTQYF.

This clonotype was picked up one time. V is TRBV28 and J is TRBJ2-7, with TRBD1 matching 9 bases. Germline values: CDR1 MDHEN, CDR2 SYDVKM. The CDR3 is 14 amino acids. The V gene end was trimmed by 6 bases and the J gene end by 2 bases; junction bases not matched to a gene: 5. CDR3: CASRLQGATYEQYF. For the CDR3, the DNA is TGTGCCAGCAGATTACAGGGGGCTACCTACGAGCAGTACTTC.

The chain carries TRBV15 and TRBJ2-7; a possible D gene is TRBD1 (7 bases). This CDR3 has 17 residues. Germline CDR1 and CDR2: LNHNV and YYDKDF (reference sequence). V was cut by 1 base and J by 3 bases, with 19 bases left in between. The CDR3 protein is CATSRGGAGGVNYEQYF. CDR3 DNA sequence: TGTGCCACCAGCAGAGGGGGGGCAGGGGGTGTCAACTACGAGCAGTACTTC.

The J gene is TRBJ2-5, the V gene TRBV12-3 or TRBV12-4; D possibly corresponds to TRBD1 (6 bases). The CDR3 spans 12 residues. Deletions cut 3 bases from V and 9 bases from J, with 11 bases between. This CDR3 reads CASSFNTGPQYF. The CDR3 DNA follows: TGTGCCAGCAGTTTCAATACAGGGCCCCAGTACTTC.

A single count supports this clonotype. The chain carries TRBV27 and TRBJ2-3, with D unresolved. V gave up 0 bases and J gave up 2 bases, with 6 bases separating them. In germline, CDR1 is MNHEY, CDR2 SMNVEV (reference sequence). The CDR3 has 14 residues. As DNA, the CDR3 is TGTGCCAGCAGTTTATCAACAGTCACAGATACGCAGTATTTT. Its protein is CASSLSTVTDTQYF.

The chain links TRBV20-1 to TRBJ2-1; 10 bases align to TRBD1. CDR1 and CDR2 (germline): DFQATT, SNEGSKA (reference sequence). This CDR3 is 13 amino acids long. V dropped 5 bases and J dropped 4; count of bases not matched to a gene: 2. DNA of the CDR3: TGCAGTGCTCGACAGGGGGCTTACAATGAGCAGTTCTTC. Protein product: CSARQGAYNEQFF.

V and J are TRBV20-1 and TRBJ1-4; a weak D match, TRBD1 (5 bases). Germline CDR1 is DFQATT and CDR2 is SNEGSKA (reference sequence). The CDR3 sequence is 15 residues long. Between the trimmed V and J ends, which lost 3 bases and 13 bases, there was a span of 24 bases. CDR3 nucleotides: TGCAGTGCTAGCTACCGCACGGGGGGTCACGGCGCACTGTTTTTT. As protein: CSASYRTGGHGALFF.

This chain joins TRBV6-6 and TRBJ2-5; 11 nucleotides match TRBD1. V was clipped by 6 bases and J by 3 bases; unmatched bases: 6. The CDR3 sequence is 15 residues long. The germline gives CDR1 MNHNY, CDR2 SVGAGI (reference sequence). The CDR3 is CASSTGTGGKETQYF. The CDR3 DNA sequence: TGTGCCAGCAGCACCGGGACAGGGGGAAAAGAGACCCAGTACTTC.

This chain joins TRBV5-1 and TRBJ1-4; D gene unclear. This CDR3 contains 14 residues. Germline V lookup: CDR1 SGHRS, CDR2 YFSETQ. Trimming pared 1 base from V and 4 bases from J, leaving 8 bases between. For the CDR3, the DNA is TGCGCCAGCAGCTTGAGCAGCGATAATGAAAAACTGTTTTTT. Translation gives CASSLSSDNEKLFF.

V gene TRBV6-1 combines with J gene TRBJ2-7; 9 bases match TRBD1. The germline V gene has CDR1 MNHNS and CDR2 SASEGT. J lost 0 bases, V lost 2 bases, and 5 bases had no gene match. The CDR3 covers 16 residues. The DNA for the CDR3 is TGTGCCAGCAGTGAATGGGGACAGGGCCTCTCCTACGAGCAGTACTTC. This encodes CASSEWGQGLSYEQYF.

The V gene is TRBV15, the J gene TRBJ2-5; TRBD2 aligns across 8 bases. CDR1 and CDR2 from the germline V gene are LNHNV and YYDKDF (reference sequence). The CDR3 consists of 17 residues. With V trimmed by 0 bases and J by 2 bases, 8 bases remained unmatched. For the CDR3, the DNA is TGTGCCACCAGCAGAGATCTCACTAGCGGCGAACAAGAGACCCAGTACTTC. It encodes CATSRDLTSGEQETQYF.

The rearrangement joins TRBV10-2 to TRBJ1-5; 8 bases are shared with TRBD1. The trim removed 4 bases at V and 6 bases at J, leaving 5 bases unmatched. The germline V gene encodes CDR1 WSHSY and CDR2 SAAADI. This CDR3 is built from 14 residues. The CDR3 nucleotides read TGCGCCAGCAGTGCCACAGGGGGGGGTCAGCCCCAGCATTTT. This gives the protein CASSATGGGQPQHF.

The chain employs TRBV27 and TRBJ2-7; TRBD1 agrees at 7 bases. The germline CDR1 and CDR2 sequences are MNHEY and SMNVEV (reference sequence). CDR3 length equals 14 residues. With 5 bases clipped from V and 3 bases from J, the junction kept 7 bases outside the gene matches. The CDR3 loop reads CASSSRQGRYEQYF. Written as DNA, the CDR3 is TGTGCCAGCAGTAGTAGACAGGGACGCTACGAGCAGTACTTC.